These 21 T cell receptor beta chains came from one sample sequenced in a study of T-cell reconstitution after alpha-beta-depleted transplantation in children. Unique molecular identifiers were used in preparing the TCRbeta library. MiXCR, applied by TCRdb to the PCR reads, yields one record per CDR3 protein. The sample holds some 220,000 distinct CDR3 sequences, approximately 10% seen once. The specimen comprised PBMCs, sampled before TCRalphabeta/CD19-depleted stem cell transplant. These receptors all stem from a child less than two years old with acute myeloid leukemia, due to receive a stem cell transplant.

This clonotype was detected many times. J is TRBJ2-2 and V is TRBV6-6; TRBD1 aligns across 8 bases. The germline gives CDR1 MNHNY, CDR2 SVGAGI (reference sequence). The ends lost 5 bases at V and 5 bases at J; junction bases unmatched: 10. This CDR3 region has 16 residues. In DNA form, the CDR3 reads TGTGCCAGCAGTACCAGGGGGCTAGGGTTAACCGGGGAGCTGTTTTTT. Translating it yields CASSTRGLGLTGELFF.

In this sample, this clonotype turned up many times. The chain uses TRBV3-1 and TRBJ2-7, with D possibly TRBD2 on 6 matching bases. CDR3 length: 15 amino acids. Trimming shortened V by 1 base and J by 1 base, and 11 bases separated the two germline ends. Germline V gene lookup returns CDR1 LGHDT and CDR2 YNNKEL (reference sequence). CDR3 protein: CASSQGGTLSYEQYF. CDR3 sequence (DNA): TGTGCCAGCAGCCAAGGGGGGACTTTGTCCTACGAGCAGTACTTC.

This clonotype occurred many times. The gene calls are TRBV3-1 and TRBJ2-2; 10 positions agree with TRBD2. With 11 bases clipped from V and 6 bases from J, the junction kept 9 bases outside the gene matches. The CDR3 extends over 14 amino acids. Germline loops: CDR1 LGHDT, CDR2 YNNKEL (reference sequence). This CDR3 is CAASGTSVAGELFF. The CDR3 DNA follows: TGTGCCGCCTCCGGGACTAGCGTCGCCGGGGAGCTGTTTTTT.

This clonotype was observed at least ten times. The chain employs TRBV11-2 and TRBJ2-5; D is possibly TRBD1 (5 bases). The CDR3 sequence is 16 residues long. CDR1 SGHAT and CDR2 FQNNGV come from the germline V gene. Between the trimmed V and J ends, which lost 0 bases and 2 bases, there was a span of 13 bases. CDR3 in amino acids: CASSLDRGQTQETQYF. DNA for the CDR3: TGTGCCAGCAGCTTAGATCGAGGACAAACACAAGAGACCCAGTACTTC.

This clonotype was counted only a few times. This sequence joins TRBV6-4 and TRBJ2-1; TRBD2 matches at 15 bases. This CDR3 has 15 residues. Germline assignment: CDR1 MRHNA and CDR2 SNTAGT. V shed 6 bases and J 10 bases; nucleotides not matched to a gene: 7. CDR3 DNA: TGTGCCAGCAGGGGGACCGGGACTAGCGGGAGGGAGCAGTTCTTC. Translated: CASRGTGTSGREQFF.

In regard to this clonotype: A much larger clone differs by one base, so this may be a read error. The chain is built from TRBV12-3 or TRBV12-4 and TRBJ1-5; no firm D call. The CDR3 covers 15 residues. DNA for the CDR3: TGTGCCAGCATCCAGTCCTTGGGTAGCGATCAGCCCCAGCATTTT. Translated: CASIQSLGSDQPQHF.

This clonotype was counted many times. This chain joins TRBV5-5 and TRBJ1-5, with 11 bases aligning to TRBD1. Germline V lookup: CDR1 SGHKS, CDR2 YYEKEE (reference sequence). V trimming: 4 bases; J trimming: 6 bases; junction bases outside the gene matches: 9. The CDR3 sequence is 16 residues long. The CDR3 nucleotides read TGTGCCAGCAGCCCCGGGACAGGGGGAATAGGTCAGCCCCAGCATTTT. It yields the protein CASSPGTGGIGQPQHF.

This chain uses TRBV25-1 with TRBJ1-4; D call uncertain. Trimming stripped 8 bases from V and 0 bases from J, with 10 bases between. This CDR3 spans 14 amino acids. In germline, CDR1 is MGHDK, CDR2 SYGVNS. Here the CDR3 reads CASPTIATNEKLFF. The DNA of the CDR3 is TGTGCCAGCCCCACCATTGCAACTAATGAAAAACTGTTTTTT. Using reference TRBV25-1 and TRBJ1-4 for the parts outside the CDR3, the full variable domain is EADIYQTPRYLVIGTGKKITLECSQTMGHDKMYWYQQDPGMELHLIHYSYGVNSTEKGDLSSESTVSRIRTEHFPLTLESARPSHTSQYLCASPTIATNEKLFFGSGTQLSVL.

In its sample, this clonotype was seen a few times. This chain connects TRBV15 to TRBJ2-5, with a possible D match to TRBD2 (6 bases). The germline CDR1 and CDR2 sequences are LNHNV and YYDKDF (reference sequence). The CDR3 covers 15 residues. With 0 bases removed from V and 4 bases from J, the gap between germline ends came to 12 bases. This CDR3 is CATSRELTGGETQYF. The CDR3 nucleotides read TGTGCCACCAGCAGAGAACTCACCGGGGGAGAGACCCAGTACTTC.

The gene calls are TRBV5-4 and TRBJ2-1, with D possibly being TRBD2 (6 bases). V lost 4 bases and J 5 bases, leaving 13 bases between the germline ends. Germline V gene data show CDR1 as SGHNT and CDR2 as YYREEE (reference sequence). The CDR3 totals 14 residues. DNA for the CDR3: TGTGCCAGCAGCCCGGACTACACACACAATGAGCAGTTCTTC. Translated: CASSPDYTHNEQFF.

This rearrangement joins TRBV7-2 to TRBJ2-2; TRBD1 agrees at 8 bases. Trimming took 5 bases from V and 6 from J; bases not matched to a gene: 5. This CDR3 is 14 amino acids long. Germline CDR1 reads SGHTA; CDR2 reads FQGNSA. Written as DNA, the CDR3 is TGTGCCAGCAGCCGCGGACAGGGAGCCGGGGAGCTGTTTTTT. Amino acid sequence: CASSRGQGAGELFF.

This clonotype was seen ten or more times. The rearrangement uses TRBV6-5 and TRBJ2-7; the D is unclear. Trimming removed 2 bases at V and 6 bases at J, with 5 bases between. Looked up from germline, CDR1 is MNHEY and CDR2 is SVGAGI. The CDR3 is 11 residues long. The CDR3 sequence is CASSYRAEQYF. The CDR3 DNA follows: TGTGCCAGCAGTTACAGGGCCGAGCAGTACTTC.

The V and J genes are TRBV12-3 or TRBV12-4 and TRBJ2-7, with 13 bases fitting TRBD2. The CDR3 has 18 amino acids. J lost 6 bases, V lost 0 bases, and 11 bases had no gene match. CDR3: CASSLAALGLAGAGEQYF. The CDR3 DNA follows: TGTGCCAGCAGTTTAGCGGCCCTCGGACTAGCGGGAGCCGGCGAGCAGTACTTC.

The chain uses TRBV29-1 and TRBJ2-7; the match to TRBD1 covers 11 bases. J lost 3 bases, V lost 7 bases, and 2 bases had no gene match. This CDR3 is built from 12 residues. Germline V gene lookup returns CDR1 SQVTM and CDR2 ANQGSEA. CDR3 sequence (DNA): TGCAGCGCCGGGACAGGGGGCTACGAGCAGTACTTC. This codes for CSAGTGGYEQYF.

This clonotype was detected many times. This chain links TRBV4-3 with TRBJ2-1; a possible D gene is TRBD1 (5 bases). The V and J ends lost 4 bases and 4 bases respectively, with 20 bases between them. This CDR3 contains 17 residues. Germline V gives CDR1 LGHNA, CDR2 YSLEER. Written as DNA, the CDR3 is TGCGCCAGCAGCCCAAGAACGTTGGTCGCAGGGTACAATGAGCAGTTCTTC. As protein: CASSPRTLVAGYNEQFF.

In this sample, this clonotype turned up many times. The V call is TRBV12-3 or TRBV12-4, the J call TRBJ1-5; TRBD1 might be the D (5 bases). This CDR3 comprises 15 residues. Trimming pared 1 base from V and 3 bases from J, leaving 10 bases between. The CDR3 reads CASSLGQGLNQPQHF. CDR3 sequence (DNA): TGTGCCAGCAGTTTAGGGCAGGGCCTCAATCAGCCCCAGCATTTT.

At least ten counts were recorded for this clonotype. This chain links TRBV20-1 with TRBJ1-1, with 9 bases lining up with TRBD1. The CDR3 runs to 15 residues. J was trimmed by 5 bases and V by 2 bases; bases with no gene match: 9. Per the germline V gene, CDR1 is DFQATT and CDR2 is SNEGSKA (reference sequence). CDR3 sequence reads: CSARLSTGGETEAFF. As DNA, the CDR3 is TGCAGTGCTAGACTTTCAACAGGGGGCGAGACTGAAGCTTTCTTT.

The table lists this clonotype with many counts. This chain joins TRBV20-1 and TRBJ2-1; 8 bases are shared with TRBD2. The CDR3 has 13 residues. From germline, CDR1 is DFQATT and CDR2 SNEGSKA (reference sequence). V lost 3 bases, J lost 4 bases, and 2 bases stayed unmatched. The CDR3 bases are TGCAGTGCTAGGACTAGCGTTTACAATGAGCAGTTCTTC. Protein sequence: CSARTSVYNEQFF.

This clonotype was observed many times. This sequence joins TRBV24-1 and TRBJ1-4; 8 positions agree with TRBD1. J was trimmed by 8 bases and V by 5 bases; bases with no gene match: 12. The germline gives CDR1 KGHDR, CDR2 SFDVKD. CDR3 size: 16 residues. The CDR3 here is CATSGGPTGAEEKLFF. The CDR3 nucleotides read TGTGCCACCAGTGGGGGTCCGACAGGGGCCGAAGAAAAACTGTTTTTT.

A remark on this clonotype: This could be a read error, since a much larger clone is one nucleotide away. The V call is TRBV11-3, the J call TRBJ2-7; no firm D call. Germline CDR1 reads SGHNT; CDR2 reads YENEEA. CDR3 size: 12 residues. The CDR3 nucleotides read TGTACCAGCTCTGGCGGTGTCTACGAGCAGTACTTC. Protein product: CTSSGGVYEQYF.

The V and J genes are TRBV7-3 and TRBJ2-6; D is ambiguous. The CDR3 contains 15 residues. The ends were cut back, 4 bases at V and 2 bases at J, with 9 bases in the middle. Germline CDR1 SGHTA, CDR2 FQGTGA. The CDR3 is CASSSGQAGANVLTF. The CDR3 coding sequence is TGTGCCAGCAGCTCCGGCCAGGCTGGGGCCAACGTCCTGACTTTC. The whole variable domain, filled in from reference TRBV7-3 and TRBJ2-6, reads GAGVSQTPSNKVTEKGKYVELRCDPISGHTALYWYRQSLGQGPEFLIYFQGTGAADDSGLPNDRFFAVRPEGSVSTLKIQRTERGDSAVYLCASSSGQAGANVLTFGAGSRLTVL.